The clone carrying this T cell receptor beta chain was detected ten times or more. Antigen specificity is unknown. The V gene lost 10 bases and the J gene lost 2 bases, with 14 bases spanning the gap. The CDR3 covers 13 residues. Per the germline V gene, CDR1 is SNHLY and CDR2 is FYNNEI. These data are taken from a study of early T cells in non-severe SARS-CoV-2 infection. Study-level results: Private and CD4 specificities were missed by VDJdb matching, skewed to anti-spike CD8.

Separate cDNA molecules each had unique molecular identifiers attached to them. One entry per CDR3 protein results from TCRdb running MiXCR on the 5' RACE reads. Of tens of thousands of distinct CDR3 sequences listed, approximately 5% are singletons. The sequence came from an adult who was a healthcare worker with PCR-confirmed SARS-CoV-2 infection or an uninfected control (not recorded which). The sample comprised whole blood. The genes are TRBV2 and TRBJ2-5; the D gene is possibly TRBD1 (5 bases). CDR3 amino acids: CATCRQIQETQYF. CDR3 DNA: TGTGCCACTTGCCGACAGATACAAGAGACCCAGTACTTC. Combining the CDR3 with reference TRBV2 and TRBJ2-5 gives the whole variable domain EPEVTQTPSHQVTQMGQEVILRCVPISNHLYFYWYRQILGQKVEFLVSFYNNEISEKSEIFDDQFSVERPDGSNFTLKIRSTKLEDSAMYFCATCRQIQETQYFGPGTRLLVL.